These 7 T cell receptor beta chains were all obtained from the same sample, sequenced in a study of blood T cell repertoires in COVID-19. TCRdb keeps only in-frame clones here, not all; method: immunoSEQ multiplex PCR. The profile covers around 220,000 clones, with roughly 80% appearing a single time and 5.1% taken by the ten largest. The source material was peripheral blood. These TCRs come from a human donor in a cohort sampled during active COVID-19.

The V call is TRBV5-8, the J call TRBJ2-7; 10 nucleotides agree with TRBD1. The V and J ends lost 4 bases and 3 bases, in that order; junction bases with no gene match: 7. From germline, CDR1 is SGHTS and CDR2 YDEGEE. This CDR3 has 15 residues. The CDR3 here is CASSRPGTGDYEQYF. As DNA, the CDR3 is TGTGCCAGCAGCCGTCCCGGGACAGGGGACTACGAGCAGTACTTC. Full variable domain (outside the CDR3, taken from reference TRBV5-8 and TRBJ2-7): EAGVTQSPTHLIKTRGQQATLRCSPISGHTSVYWYQQALGLGLQFLLWYDEGEERNRGNFPPRFSGRQFPNYSSELNVNALELEDSALYLCASSRPGTGDYEQYFGPGTRLTVT.

The genes are TRBV19 and TRBJ2-5; TRBD1 matches at 7 bases. The CDR3 length is 15 residues. The V gene's germline CDR1 is LNHDA and CDR2 SQIVND (reference sequence). With 7 bases clipped from V and 0 bases from J, the junction kept 8 bases outside the gene matches. For the CDR3, the DNA is TGTGCCAGTAAAAGGTTAGACAGGGACCAAGAGACCCAGTACTTC. As protein: CASKRLDRDQETQYF.

This chain connects TRBV9 to TRBJ2-7; 14 nucleotides line up with TRBD2. There are 17 residues in the CDR3. The V and J ends lost 3 bases and 0 bases, in that order; junction bases with no gene match: 5. The germline V gene encodes CDR1 SGDLS and CDR2 YYNGEE. CDR3 bases: TGTGCCAGCAGCGCAGGACTAGCGGGAGGAAACTCCTACGAGCAGTACTTC. This encodes CASSAGLAGGNSYEQYF. The complete variable domain, with remaining parts taken from reference TRBV9 and TRBJ2-7, reads DSGVTQTPKHLITATGQRVTLRCSPRSGDLSVYWYQQSLDQGLQFLIQYYNGEERAKGNILERFSAQQFPDLHSELNLSSLELGDSALYFCASSAGLAGGNSYEQYFGPGTRLTVT.

CDR3 protein: CASSYPPLTRWKYEQYF. The CDR3 DNA reads as TGTGCCAGCAGTTACCCCCCTCTTACCAGGTGGAAATACGAGCAGTACTTC. This sequence joins TRBV6-2 or TRBV6-3 and TRBJ2-7; D gene uncertain. The germline V gene has CDR1 MNHEY and CDR2 SVGEGT. CDR3 length: 17 amino acids. V lost 2 bases, J lost 4 bases, and 21 bases lay in between.

The chain joins TRBV27 to TRBJ1-2, with 7 bases matching TRBD1. The V and J ends lost 5 bases and 6 bases, in that order; junction bases with no gene match: 6. The CDR3 spans 13 residues. The germline V gene encodes CDR1 MNHEY and CDR2 SMNVEV (reference sequence). The CDR3 region is CASSLRGLNGYTF. CDR3 in DNA: TGTGCCAGCAGTCTGAGGGGGCTCAATGGCTACACCTTC.

This clone appeared once. A much larger clone lies one base from this, so it may be a read error. The chain couples TRBV11-2 to TRBJ2-7; D is unresolved. The CDR3 sequence is 11 residues long. CDR1 and CDR2 (germline): SGHAT, FQNNGV. With 4 bases removed from V and 2 bases from J, the gap between germline ends came to 3 bases. CDR3 amino acids: CASSSTYEQYF. The CDR3 DNA sequence: TGTGCCAGCAGCTCCACCTACGAGCAGTACTTC.

The chain is built from TRBV19 and TRBJ2-1; the D gene is possibly TRBD1 (6 bases). The CDR3 totals 15 residues. From germline, CDR1 is LNHDA and CDR2 SQIVND (reference sequence). Trimming removed 1 base from V and 4 bases from J, with 11 bases in between. CDR3 residues: CASSIGEQGYNEQFF. In DNA form, the CDR3 reads TGTGCCAGTAGTATAGGGGAACAGGGTTACAATGAGCAGTTCTTC.